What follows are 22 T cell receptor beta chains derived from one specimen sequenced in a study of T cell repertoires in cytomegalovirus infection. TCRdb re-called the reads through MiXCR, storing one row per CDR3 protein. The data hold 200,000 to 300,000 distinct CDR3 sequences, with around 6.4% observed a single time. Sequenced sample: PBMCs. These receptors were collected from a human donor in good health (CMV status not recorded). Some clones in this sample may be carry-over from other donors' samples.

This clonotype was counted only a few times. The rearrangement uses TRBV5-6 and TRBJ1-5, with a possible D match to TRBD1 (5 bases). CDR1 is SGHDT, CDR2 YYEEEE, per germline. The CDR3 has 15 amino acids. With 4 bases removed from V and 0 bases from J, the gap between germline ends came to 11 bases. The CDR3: CASSHSGGSNQPQHF. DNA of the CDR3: TGTGCCAGCAGCCACTCCGGGGGTAGCAATCAGCCCCAGCATTTT.

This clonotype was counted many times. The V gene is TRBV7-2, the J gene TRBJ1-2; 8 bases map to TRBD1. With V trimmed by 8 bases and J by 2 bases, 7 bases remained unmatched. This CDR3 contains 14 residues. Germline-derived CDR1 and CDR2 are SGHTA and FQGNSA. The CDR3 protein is CASGPRQGNYGYTF. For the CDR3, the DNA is TGTGCCAGCGGCCCAAGACAGGGGAACTATGGCTACACCTTC.

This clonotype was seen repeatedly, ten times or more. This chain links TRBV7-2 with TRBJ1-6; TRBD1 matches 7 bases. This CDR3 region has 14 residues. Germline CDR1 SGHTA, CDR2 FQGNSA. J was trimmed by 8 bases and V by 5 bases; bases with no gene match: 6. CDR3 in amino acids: CASSARGLDSPLHF. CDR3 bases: TGTGCCAGCAGCGCCAGGGGGTTGGATTCACCCCTCCACTTT.

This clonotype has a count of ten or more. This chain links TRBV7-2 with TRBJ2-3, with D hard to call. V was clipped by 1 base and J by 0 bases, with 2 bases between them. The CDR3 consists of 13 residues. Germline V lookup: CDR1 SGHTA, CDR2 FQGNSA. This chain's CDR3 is CASSLVSTDTQYF. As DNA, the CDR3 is TGTGCCAGCAGCTTAGTCAGCACAGATACGCAGTATTTT.

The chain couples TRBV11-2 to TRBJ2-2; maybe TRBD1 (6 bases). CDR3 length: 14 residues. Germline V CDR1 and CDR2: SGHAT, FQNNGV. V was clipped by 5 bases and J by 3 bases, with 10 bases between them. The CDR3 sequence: CASSPRGYTGELFF. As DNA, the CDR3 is TGTGCCAGCAGCCCCAGGGGTTACACCGGGGAGCTGTTTTTT.

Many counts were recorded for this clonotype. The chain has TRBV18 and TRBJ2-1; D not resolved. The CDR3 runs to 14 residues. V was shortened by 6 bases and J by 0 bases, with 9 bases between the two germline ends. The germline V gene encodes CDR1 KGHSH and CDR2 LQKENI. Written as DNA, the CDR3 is TGTGCCAGCTCTGCTCCGAGCTCCTACAATGAGCAGTTCTTC. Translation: CASSAPSSYNEQFF.

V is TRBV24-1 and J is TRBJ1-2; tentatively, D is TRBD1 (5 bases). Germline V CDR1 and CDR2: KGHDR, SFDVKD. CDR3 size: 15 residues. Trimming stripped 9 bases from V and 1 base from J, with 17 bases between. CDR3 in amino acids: CATLSRERSNYGYTF. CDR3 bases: TGTGCCACCCTAAGCAGGGAGAGGAGTAACTATGGCTACACCTTC.

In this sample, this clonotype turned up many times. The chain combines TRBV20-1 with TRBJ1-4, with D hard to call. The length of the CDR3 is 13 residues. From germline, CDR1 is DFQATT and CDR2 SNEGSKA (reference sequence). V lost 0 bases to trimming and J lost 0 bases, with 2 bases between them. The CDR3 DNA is TGCAGTGCTAGAGATGCAACTAATGAAAAACTGTTTTTT. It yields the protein CSARDATNEKLFF.

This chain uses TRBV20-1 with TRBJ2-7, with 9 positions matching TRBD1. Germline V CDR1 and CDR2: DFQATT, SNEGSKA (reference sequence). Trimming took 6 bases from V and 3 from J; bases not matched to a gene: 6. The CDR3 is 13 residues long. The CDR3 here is CSAWTGDDYEQYF. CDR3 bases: TGCAGTGCCTGGACAGGGGATGACTACGAGCAGTACTTC.

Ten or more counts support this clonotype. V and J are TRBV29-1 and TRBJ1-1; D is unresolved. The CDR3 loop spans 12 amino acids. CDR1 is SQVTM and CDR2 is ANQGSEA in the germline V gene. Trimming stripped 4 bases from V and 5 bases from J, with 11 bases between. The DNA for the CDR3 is TGCAGCGTTGGGGGTGGAGGGACTGAAGCTTTCTTT. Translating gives CSVGGGGTEAFF.

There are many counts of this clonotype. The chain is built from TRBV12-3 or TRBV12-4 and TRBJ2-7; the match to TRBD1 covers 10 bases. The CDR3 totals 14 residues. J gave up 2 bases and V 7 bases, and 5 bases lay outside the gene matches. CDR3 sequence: CASKPGQGTYEQYF. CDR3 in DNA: TGTGCCAGCAAGCCGGGACAGGGGACCTACGAGCAGTACTTC.

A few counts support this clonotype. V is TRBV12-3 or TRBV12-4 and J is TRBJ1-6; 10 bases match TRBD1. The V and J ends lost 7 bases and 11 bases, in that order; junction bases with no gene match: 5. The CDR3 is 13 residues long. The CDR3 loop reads CASTATGGPPLHF. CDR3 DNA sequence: TGTGCCAGCACCGCGACAGGGGGCCCACCCCTCCACTTT.

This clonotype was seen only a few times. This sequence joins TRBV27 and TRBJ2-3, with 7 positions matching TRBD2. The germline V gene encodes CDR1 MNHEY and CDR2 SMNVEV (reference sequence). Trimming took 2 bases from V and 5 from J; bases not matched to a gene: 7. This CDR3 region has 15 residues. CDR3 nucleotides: TGTGCCAGCAGTTTAAAACCCGAGCGGGGAGATACGCAGTATTTT. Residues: CASSLKPERGDTQYF.

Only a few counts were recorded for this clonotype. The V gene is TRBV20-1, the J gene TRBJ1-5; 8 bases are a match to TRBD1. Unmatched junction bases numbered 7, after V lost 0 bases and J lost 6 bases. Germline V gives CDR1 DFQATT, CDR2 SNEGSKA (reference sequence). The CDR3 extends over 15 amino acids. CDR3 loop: CSARDRGTGGQPQHF. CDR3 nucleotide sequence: TGCAGTGCTAGAGATAGGGGAACAGGGGGTCAGCCCCAGCATTTT.

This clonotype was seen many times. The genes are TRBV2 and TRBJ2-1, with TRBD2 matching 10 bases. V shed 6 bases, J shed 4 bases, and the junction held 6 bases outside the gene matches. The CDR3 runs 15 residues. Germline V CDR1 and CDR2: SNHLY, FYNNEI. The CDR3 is CASRQLAGDYNEQFF. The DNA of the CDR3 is TGTGCCAGCAGACAGCTAGCGGGGGATTACAATGAGCAGTTCTTC. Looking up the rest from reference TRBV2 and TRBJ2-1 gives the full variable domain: EPEVTQTPSHQVTQMGQEVILRCVPISNHLYFYWYRQILGQKVEFLVSFYNNEISEKSEIFDDQFSVERPDGSNFTLKIRSTKLEDSAMYFCASRQLAGDYNEQFFGPGTRLTVL.

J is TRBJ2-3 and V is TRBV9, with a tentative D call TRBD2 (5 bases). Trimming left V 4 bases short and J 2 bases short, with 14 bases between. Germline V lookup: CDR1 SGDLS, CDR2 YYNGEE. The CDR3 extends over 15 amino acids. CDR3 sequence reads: CASSIAGADTDTQYF. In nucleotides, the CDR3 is TGTGCCAGCAGCATAGCCGGAGCGGACACAGATACGCAGTATTTT. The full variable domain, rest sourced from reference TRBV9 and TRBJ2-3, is DSGVTQTPKHLITATGQRVTLRCSPRSGDLSVYWYQQSLDQGLQFLIQYYNGEERAKGNILERFSAQQFPDLHSELNLSSLELGDSALYFCASSIAGADTDTQYFGPGTRLTVL.

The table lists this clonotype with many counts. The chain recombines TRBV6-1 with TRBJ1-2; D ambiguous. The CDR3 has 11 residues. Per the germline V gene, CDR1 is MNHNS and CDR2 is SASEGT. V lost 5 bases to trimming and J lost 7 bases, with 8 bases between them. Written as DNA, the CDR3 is TGTGCCAGCAGTACGTGGGGTGGCTACACCTTC. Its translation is CASSTWGGYTF.

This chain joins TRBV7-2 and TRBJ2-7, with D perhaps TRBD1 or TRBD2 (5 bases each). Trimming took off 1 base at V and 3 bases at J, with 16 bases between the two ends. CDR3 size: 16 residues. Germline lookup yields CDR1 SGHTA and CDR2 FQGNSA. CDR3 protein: CASSLVSGDALYEQYF. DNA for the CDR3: TGTGCCAGCAGCTTAGTGTCCGGGGACGCCCTCTACGAGCAGTACTTC.

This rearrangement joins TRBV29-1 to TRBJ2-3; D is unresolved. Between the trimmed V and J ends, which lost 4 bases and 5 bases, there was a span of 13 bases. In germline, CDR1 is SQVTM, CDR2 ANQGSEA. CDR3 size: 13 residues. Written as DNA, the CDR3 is TGCAGCGTTGTTTCGCGCCGCCAAGATACGCAGTATTTT. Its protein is CSVVSRRQDTQYF.

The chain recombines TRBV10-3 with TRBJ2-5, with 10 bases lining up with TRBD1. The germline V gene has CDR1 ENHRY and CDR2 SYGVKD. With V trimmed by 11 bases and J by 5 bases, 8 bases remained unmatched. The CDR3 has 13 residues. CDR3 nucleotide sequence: TGTGCCGCAGGGGACAGGGGTCGTGAGACCCAGTACTTC. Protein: CAAGDRGRETQYF.

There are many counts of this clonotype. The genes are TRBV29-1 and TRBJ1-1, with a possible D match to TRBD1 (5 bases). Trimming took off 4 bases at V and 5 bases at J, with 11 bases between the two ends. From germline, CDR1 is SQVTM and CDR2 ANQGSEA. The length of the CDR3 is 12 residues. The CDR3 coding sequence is TGCAGCGTTGGGGCAGGGAGGACTGAAGCTTTCTTT. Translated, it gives CSVGAGRTEAFF.

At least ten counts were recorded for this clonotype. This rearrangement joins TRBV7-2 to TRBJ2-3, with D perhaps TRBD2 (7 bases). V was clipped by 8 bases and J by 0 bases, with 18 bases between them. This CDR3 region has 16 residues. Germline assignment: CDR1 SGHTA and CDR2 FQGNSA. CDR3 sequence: CASGKTGGPSTDTQYF. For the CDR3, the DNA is TGTGCCAGCGGGAAGACCGGGGGGCCTAGCACAGATACGCAGTATTTT.